These T cell receptor beta chains were read from a single sample in a study of control samples from healthy donors and cancer patients. TCRdb keeps only in-frame clones here, not all; method: immunoSEQ multiplex PCR. The top ten clones hold 1.5% to 2% of a sample with roughly 52,000 clones, roughly 96% of them seen once. The sample comprised blood. These receptors were taken from a woman younger than 45 in good health. Each CDR3 is given with its conserved first and last residue. The order of the fields is clone size, J gene, D gene, V gene, CDR3 protein, CDR3 DNA. The D gene is left open where the match is weak. Expanded clones are given a class, and other clones once, few, many or no size at all.

clone size: NA; J gene: TRBJ1-1; D gene: TRBD1; V gene: TRBV5-1; CDR3 protein: CASGQGGARTEAFF; CDR3 DNA: TGCGCCAGCGGACAGGGGGGAGCGCGCACTGAAGCTTTCTTT
clone size: NA; J gene: TRBJ2-5; D gene: TRBD1; V gene: TRBV15; CDR3 protein: CATSAMPGQANQETQYF; CDR3 DNA: TGTGCCACCAGCGCCATGCCGGGACAGGCTAACCAAGAGACCCAGTACTTC
clone size: NA; J gene: TRBJ2-7; D gene: NA; V gene: TRBV29-1; CDR3 protein: CSVVGDNPYEQYF; CDR3 DNA: TGCAGCGTTGTGGGGGACAACCCCTACGAGCAGTACTTC
clone size: NA; J gene: TRBJ1-5; D gene: NA; V gene: TRBV18; CDR3 protein: CASSSGRVGNQPQHF; CDR3 DNA: TGTGCCAGCTCATCTGGCAGGGTTGGCAATCAGCCCCAGCATTTT
clone size: NA; J gene: TRBJ2-1; D gene: TRBD2; V gene: TRBV29-1; CDR3 protein: CSGIAGTSGTKQFF; CDR3 DNA: TGCAGCGGGATAGCGGGCACTAGCGGTACTAAGCAGTTCTTC
clone size: few; J gene: TRBJ2-3; D gene: TRBD2; V gene: TRBV5-5; CDR3 protein: CASSLLGLAVITDTQYF; CDR3 DNA: TGTGCCAGCAGCTTGCTGGGACTAGCAGTTATCACAGATACGCAGTATTTT
clone size: NA; J gene: TRBJ1-5; D gene: NA; V gene: TRBV19; CDR3 protein: CASSLGQPNQPQHF; CDR3 DNA: TGTGCCAGTAGTCTTGGACAACCCAATCAGCCCCAGCATTTT
clone size: NA; J gene: TRBJ1-1; D gene: NA; V gene: TRBV2; CDR3 protein: CASSEWGRGGTEAFF; CDR3 DNA: TGTGCCAGCAGTGAATGGGGCAGGGGTGGCACTGAAGCTTTCTTT
clone size: NA; J gene: TRBJ1-3; D gene: NA; V gene: TRBV6-5; CDR3 protein: CASSLGNTIYF; CDR3 DNA: TGTGCCAGCAGTTTGGGTAACACCATATATTTT
clone size: NA; J gene: TRBJ2-3; D gene: TRBD2; V gene: TRBV4-2; CDR3 protein: CASSHGLATDTQYF; CDR3 DNA: TGTGCCAGCAGCCACGGACTAGCCACAGATACGCAGTATTTT
clone size: NA; J gene: TRBJ2-4; D gene: NA; V gene: TRBV7-2; CDR3 protein: CASSYRNPAKNIQYF; CDR3 DNA: TGTGCCAGCAGCTACAGGAATCCAGCCAAAAACATTCAGTACTTC
clone size: NA; J gene: TRBJ2-1; D gene: NA; V gene: TRBV27; CDR3 protein: CASDPDSPSYNEQFF; CDR3 DNA: TGTGCCAGCGATCCGGACAGCCCTTCCTACAATGAGCAGTTCTTC
clone size: NA; J gene: TRBJ1-2; D gene: TRBD1; V gene: TRBV28; CDR3 protein: CASSLGQGAGRRYGYTF; CDR3 DNA: TGTGCCAGCAGTTTAGGCCAGGGGGCCGGTCGACGCTATGGCTACACCTTC
clone size: NA; J gene: TRBJ2-1; D gene: TRBD2; V gene: TRBV7-3; CDR3 protein: CASSLGTSGRSPYNEQFF; CDR3 DNA: TGTGCCAGCAGCCTTGGGACTAGCGGGAGATCCCCCTACAATGAGCAGTTCTTC
clone size: NA; J gene: TRBJ2-3; D gene: TRBD2; V gene: TRBV10-2; CDR3 protein: CASRERESGDTQYF; CDR3 DNA: TGCGCCAGCCGAGAGCGGGAGTCCGGAGATACGCAGTATTTT
clone size: NA; J gene: TRBJ2-3; D gene: NA; V gene: TRBV6-4; CDR3 protein: CASSPSPADVTDTQYF; CDR3 DNA: TGTGCCAGCTCCCCAAGTCCAGCGGACGTCACGGATACGCAGTATTTT
clone size: NA; J gene: TRBJ2-3; D gene: NA; V gene: TRBV4-2; CDR3 protein: CASSQDYRPGVFADTQYF; CDR3 DNA: TGTGCCAGCAGCCAAGATTATCGTCCGGGAGTTTTTGCAGATACGCAGTATTTT
clone size: NA; J gene: TRBJ2-7; D gene: NA; V gene: TRBV14; CDR3 protein: CASSHPRPYRYEQYF; CDR3 DNA: TGTGCCAGCAGCCACCCAAGGCCCTATCGGTACGAGCAGTACTTC
clone size: NA; J gene: TRBJ1-2; D gene: NA; V gene: TRBV5-5; CDR3 protein: CASSGGTAPYGYTF; CDR3 DNA: TGTGCCAGCAGCGGTGGGACGGCCCCCTATGGCTACACCTTC
clone size: NA; J gene: TRBJ1-4; D gene: NA; V gene: TRBV13; CDR3 protein: CASSLNRPNEKLFF; CDR3 DNA: TGTGCCAGCAGCTTAAACAGGCCCAATGAAAAACTGTTTTTT
clone size: NA; J gene: TRBJ2-6; D gene: NA; V gene: TRBV5-1; CDR3 protein: CASSSGAGGANVLTF; CDR3 DNA: TGCGCCAGCAGCTCCGGGGCGGGGGGGGCCAACGTCCTGACTTTC
clone size: NA; J gene: TRBJ2-3; D gene: TRBD2; V gene: TRBV5-4; CDR3 protein: CASSLLSGTADTQYF; CDR3 DNA: TGTGCCAGCAGCTTGCTTAGCGGGACGGCAGATACGCAGTATTTT
clone size: once; J gene: TRBJ2-1; D gene: NA; V gene: TRBV7-3; CDR3 protein: CASSLGGSYNEQFF; CDR3 DNA: TGTGCCAGCAGCTTAGGAGGCTCCTACAATGAGCAGTTCTTC